This entry features one T cell receptor (beta chain) sequence. Germline CDR1 and CDR2: LGHDT and YNNKEL (reference sequence). This CDR3 comprises 12 residues. V was clipped by 8 bases and J by 1 base, with 5 bases between them. Generated by immunoSEQ multiplex PCR, the TCRdb table keeps only in-frame clones and is missing some. The table shows 90,000 to 110,000 clones, with 88% occurring only once. This sample was included in a study of T cell responses to AZD1222 COVID-19 vaccine. The starting material was peripheral blood, obtained on day 0 of AZD1222 vaccination. The source is an adult in good health. V usage is TRBV3-1 (or the pseudogene TRBV3-2) and J usage is TRBJ2-2; no clear D gene. This CDR3 reads CASSVNTGELFF. The DNA of the CDR3 is TGTGCCAGCTCAGTGAACACCGGGGAGCTGTTTTTT.